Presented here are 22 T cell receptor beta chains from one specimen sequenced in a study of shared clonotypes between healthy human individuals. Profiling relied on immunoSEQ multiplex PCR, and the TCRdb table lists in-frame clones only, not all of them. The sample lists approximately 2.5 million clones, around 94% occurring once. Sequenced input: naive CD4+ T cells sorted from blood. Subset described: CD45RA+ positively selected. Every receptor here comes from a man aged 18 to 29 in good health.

The CDR3 region is CASSIGGENQPQHF. CDR3 coding DNA: TGTGCCAGTAGTATCGGGGGGGAAAATCAGCCCCAGCATTTT. The chain uses TRBV19 and TRBJ1-5; tentative D call: TRBD1 (5 bases). CDR3 length equals 14 residues. Germline CDR1 LNHDA, CDR2 SQIVND (reference sequence). V was clipped by 3 bases and J by 4 bases, with 10 bases between them.

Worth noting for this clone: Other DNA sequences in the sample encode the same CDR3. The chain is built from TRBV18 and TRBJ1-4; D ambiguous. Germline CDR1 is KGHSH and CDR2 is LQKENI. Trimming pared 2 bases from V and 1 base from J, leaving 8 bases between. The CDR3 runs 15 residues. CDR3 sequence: CASSPRSGTNEKLFF. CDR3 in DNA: TGTGCCAGCTCACCAAGGTCCGGAACTAATGAAAAACTGTTTTTT.

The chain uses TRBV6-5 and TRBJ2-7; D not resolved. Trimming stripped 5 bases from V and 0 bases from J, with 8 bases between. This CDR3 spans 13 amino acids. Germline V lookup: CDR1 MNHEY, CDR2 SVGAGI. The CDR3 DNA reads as TGTGCCAGCAGTCGAACACCCTCCTACGAGCAGTACTTC. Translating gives CASSRTPSYEQYF.

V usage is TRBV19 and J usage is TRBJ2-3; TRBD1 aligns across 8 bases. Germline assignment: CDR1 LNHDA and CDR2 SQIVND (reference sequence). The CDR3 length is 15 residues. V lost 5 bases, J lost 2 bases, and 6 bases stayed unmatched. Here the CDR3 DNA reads TGTGCCAGTAGTCCCCGGGACAGGTTCACAGATACGCAGTATTTT. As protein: CASSPRDRFTDTQYF.

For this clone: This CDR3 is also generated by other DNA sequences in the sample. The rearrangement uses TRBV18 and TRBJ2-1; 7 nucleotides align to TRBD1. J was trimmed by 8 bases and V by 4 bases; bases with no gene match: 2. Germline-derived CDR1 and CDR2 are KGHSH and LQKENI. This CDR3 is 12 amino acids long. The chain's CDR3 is CASSLQGYEQFF. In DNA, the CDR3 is TGTGCCAGCTCACTACAGGGGTATGAGCAGTTCTTC.

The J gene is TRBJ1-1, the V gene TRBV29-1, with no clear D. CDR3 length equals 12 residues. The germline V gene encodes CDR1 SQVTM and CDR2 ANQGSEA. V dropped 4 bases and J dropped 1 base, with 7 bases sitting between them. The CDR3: CSVAQPNTEAFF. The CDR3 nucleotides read TGCAGCGTTGCACAGCCGAACACTGAAGCTTTCTTT.

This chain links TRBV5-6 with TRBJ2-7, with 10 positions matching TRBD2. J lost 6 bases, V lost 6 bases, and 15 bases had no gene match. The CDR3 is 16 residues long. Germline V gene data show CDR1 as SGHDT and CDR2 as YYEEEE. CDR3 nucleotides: TGTGCCAGCACCATCAGAAAAGCGGGAGGGACGGGCGAGCAGTACTTC. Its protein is CASTIRKAGGTGEQYF. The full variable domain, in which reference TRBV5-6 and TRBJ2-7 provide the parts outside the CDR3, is DAGVTQSPTHLIKTRGQQVTLRCSPKSGHDTVSWYQQALGQGPQFIFQYYEEEERQRGNFPDRFSGHQFPNYSSELNVNALLLGDSALYLCASTIRKAGGTGEQYFGPGTRLTVT.

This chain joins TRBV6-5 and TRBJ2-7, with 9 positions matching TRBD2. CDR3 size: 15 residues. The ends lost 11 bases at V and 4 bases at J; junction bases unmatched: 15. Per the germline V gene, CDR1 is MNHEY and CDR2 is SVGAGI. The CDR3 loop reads CACRGLAGDWYEQYF. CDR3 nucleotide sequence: TGTGCCTGCCGGGGATTAGCGGGAGATTGGTACGAGCAGTACTTC.

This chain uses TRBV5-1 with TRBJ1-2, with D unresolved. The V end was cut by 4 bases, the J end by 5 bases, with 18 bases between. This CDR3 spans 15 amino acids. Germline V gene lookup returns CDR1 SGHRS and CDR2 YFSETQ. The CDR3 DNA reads TGCGCCAGCAGCCCAGGTGGGCAGGCCGTTTATGGCTACACCTTC. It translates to CASSPGGQAVYGYTF.

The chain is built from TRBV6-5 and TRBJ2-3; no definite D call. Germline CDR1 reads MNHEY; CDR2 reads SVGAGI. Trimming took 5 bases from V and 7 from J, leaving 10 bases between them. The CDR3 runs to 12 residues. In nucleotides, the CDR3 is TGTGCCAGCAGTGGACCCCTGAATACGCAGTATTTT. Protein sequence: CASSGPLNTQYF.

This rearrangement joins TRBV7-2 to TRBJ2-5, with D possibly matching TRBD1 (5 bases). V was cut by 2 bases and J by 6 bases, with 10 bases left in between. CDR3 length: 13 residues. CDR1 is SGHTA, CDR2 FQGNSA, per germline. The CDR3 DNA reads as TGTGCCAGCAGCTTATCGCAGGGAAAGACCCAGTACTTC. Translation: CASSLSQGKTQYF.

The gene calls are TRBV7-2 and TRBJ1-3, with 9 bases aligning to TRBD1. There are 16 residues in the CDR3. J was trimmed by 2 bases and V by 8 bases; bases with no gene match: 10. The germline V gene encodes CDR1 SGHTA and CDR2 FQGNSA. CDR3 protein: CASRLGTGIAGNTIYF. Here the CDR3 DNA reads TGTGCCAGCCGCCTCGGGACAGGGATTGCTGGAAACACCATATATTTT.

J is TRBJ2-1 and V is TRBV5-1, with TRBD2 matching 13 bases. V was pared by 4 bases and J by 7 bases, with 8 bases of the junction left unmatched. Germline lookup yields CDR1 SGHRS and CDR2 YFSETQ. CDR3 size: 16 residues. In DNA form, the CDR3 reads TGCGCCAGCAGCAGGATACTAGCGGGGGGGCCAAATGAGCAGTTCTTC. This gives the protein CASSRILAGGPNEQFF.

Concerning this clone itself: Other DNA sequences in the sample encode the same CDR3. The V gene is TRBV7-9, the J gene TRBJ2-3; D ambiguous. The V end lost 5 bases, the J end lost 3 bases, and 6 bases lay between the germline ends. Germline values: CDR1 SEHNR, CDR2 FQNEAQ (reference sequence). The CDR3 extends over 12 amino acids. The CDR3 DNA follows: TGTGCCAGCAGCCCCGGGACAGATACGCAGTATTTT. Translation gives CASSPGTDTQYF.

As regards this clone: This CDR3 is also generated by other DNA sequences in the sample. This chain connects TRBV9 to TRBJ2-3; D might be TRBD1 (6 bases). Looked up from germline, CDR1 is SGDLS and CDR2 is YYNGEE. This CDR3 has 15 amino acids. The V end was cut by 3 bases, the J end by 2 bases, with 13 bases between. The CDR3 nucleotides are TGTGCCAGCAGCGCCTCAGGGGCTTACACAGATACGCAGTATTTT. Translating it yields CASSASGAYTDTQYF.

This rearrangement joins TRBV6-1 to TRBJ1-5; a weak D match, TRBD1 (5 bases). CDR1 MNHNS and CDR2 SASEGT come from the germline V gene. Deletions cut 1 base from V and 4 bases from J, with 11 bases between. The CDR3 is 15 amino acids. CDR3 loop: CASSEVGAGNQPQHF. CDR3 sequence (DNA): TGTGCCAGCAGTGAAGTAGGGGCAGGGAATCAGCCCCAGCATTTT.

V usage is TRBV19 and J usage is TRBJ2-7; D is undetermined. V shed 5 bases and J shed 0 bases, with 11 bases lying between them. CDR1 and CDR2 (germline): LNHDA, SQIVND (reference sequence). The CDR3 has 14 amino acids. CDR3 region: CASSVLDSSYEQYF. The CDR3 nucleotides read TGTGCCAGTAGTGTCCTGGATAGCTCCTACGAGCAGTACTTC.

Written as DNA, the CDR3 is TGTGCCAGCAGCACGACTGGGGATACGCAGTATTTT. Translating it yields CASSTTGDTQYF. This chain uses TRBV7-9 with TRBJ2-3; D ambiguous. The CDR3 loop spans 12 amino acids. Germline-derived CDR1 and CDR2 are SEHNR and FQNEAQ (reference sequence). V lost 5 bases, J lost 6 bases, and 9 bases lay in between.

The CDR3 here is CASSSAGTNNEQFF. The CDR3 nucleotides read TGCGCCAGCAGCTCGGCGGGGACCAACAATGAGCAGTTCTTC. This chain links TRBV5-1 with TRBJ2-1; D possibly corresponds to TRBD2 (6 bases). This CDR3 spans 14 amino acids. Trimming cost V 3 bases and J 5 bases, with 12 bases left between them. CDR1 and CDR2 from the germline V gene are SGHRS and YFSETQ.

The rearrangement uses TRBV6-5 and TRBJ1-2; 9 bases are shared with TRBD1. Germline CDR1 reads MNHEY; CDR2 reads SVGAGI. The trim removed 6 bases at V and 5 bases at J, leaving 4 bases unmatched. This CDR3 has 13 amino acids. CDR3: CASRGTGTYGYTF. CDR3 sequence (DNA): TGTGCCAGCAGGGGGACAGGGACTTATGGCTACACCTTC.

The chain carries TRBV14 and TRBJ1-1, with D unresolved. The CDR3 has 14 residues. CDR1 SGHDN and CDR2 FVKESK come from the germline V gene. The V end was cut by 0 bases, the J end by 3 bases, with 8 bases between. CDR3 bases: TGTGCCAGCAGCCAAGATCTCGGAGACACTGAAGCTTTCTTT. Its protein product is CASSQDLGDTEAFF.

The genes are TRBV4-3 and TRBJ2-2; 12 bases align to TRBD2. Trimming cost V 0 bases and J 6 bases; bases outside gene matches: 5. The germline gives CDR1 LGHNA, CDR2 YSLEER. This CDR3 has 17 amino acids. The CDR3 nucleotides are TGCGCCAGCAGCCAAGAACCGACTAGCGGGAGATCCGGGGAGCTGTTTTTT. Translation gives CASSQEPTSGRSGELFF.